The clone carrying this T cell receptor beta chain showed up many times. V lost 7 bases, J lost 3 bases, and 5 bases stayed unmatched. Germline V lookup: CDR1 SQVTM, CDR2 ANQGSEA. The CDR3 is made up of 12 amino acids. TCRdb ran MiXCR on the RT-PCR reads and lists one entry per CDR3 protein. The sample consists of almost 700,000 distinct CDR3 sequences, 14% of them appearing once. The chain employs TRBV29-1 and TRBJ2-7; 8 nucleotides agree with TRBD1. This clonotype originated in a female donor in good health, serving as a healthy control. Sequenced: memory CD4+ T cells from blood. CDR3 loop: CSGGQGIYEQYF. The CDR3 bases are TGCAGCGGTGGACAGGGTATCTACGAGCAGTACTTC.